The 25 T cell receptor beta chains below come from one sample, sequenced in a study of shared T cell receptors in the human thymus. Here immunoSEQ multiplex PCR was the method, and the copy in TCRdb shows in-frame clones only, minus some. The sample contains about 660,000 clones, roughly 86% of which appear only once. These same data were also listed under a study on human thymus T cells.

The sequenced sample consisted of thymocytes. These receptor sequences come from a boy younger than two with a congenital heart defect.

The chain has TRBV4-3 and TRBJ2-1; maybe TRBD1 (6 bases). The ends were cut back, 0 bases at V and 6 bases at J, with 12 bases in the middle. CDR1 is LGHNA and CDR2 is YSLEER in the germline V gene. CDR3 length: 15 amino acids. Here the CDR3 DNA reads TGCGCCAGCAGCCAAGAGAGGGACACAGTCAATGAGCAGTTCTTC. Translating gives CASSQERDTVNEQFF.

The chain carries TRBV4-3 and TRBJ2-7; 9 bases line up with TRBD2. This CDR3 has 21 amino acids. Germline CDR1 and CDR2: LGHNA and YSLEER. V was pared by 3 bases and J by 2 bases, with 23 bases of the junction left unmatched. The CDR3 DNA sequence: TGCGCCAGCAGCCACTCTCAGCGGGGGCGAGATAGCGGGAGCTCACCCTACGAGCAGTACTTC. Protein: CASSHSQRGRDSGSSPYEQYF.

The genes are TRBV2 and TRBJ2-1; D unresolved. V gave up 3 bases and J gave up 0 bases, with 9 bases separating them. Germline CDR1 reads SNHLY; CDR2 reads FYNNEI. The CDR3 spans 15 residues. This CDR3 is CASSDTSSSYNEQFF. The DNA for the CDR3 is TGTGCCAGCAGTGATACCTCTAGCTCCTACAATGAGCAGTTCTTC.

V gene TRBV6-1 combines with J gene TRBJ2-5; 10 bases fit TRBD1. The J call may be mistaken, given a closer DNA end match to TRBJ2-7. The germline V gene has CDR1 MNHNS and CDR2 SASEGT. This CDR3 is built from 15 residues. CDR3 loop: CASSEGTGGRYEQYF. The CDR3 nucleotides are TGTGCCAGCAGTGAAGGGACAGGGGGTAGGTACGAGCAGTACTTC.

This clone was found once. The V gene is TRBV11-3, the J gene TRBJ2-1; TRBD2 matches 10 bases. The CDR3 sequence is 19 residues long. The germline V gene has CDR1 SGHNT and CDR2 YENEEA. V lost 0 bases and J lost 4; bases outside the gene matches: 12. The CDR3 region has the DNA TGTGCCAGCAGCTTAGATCACGGCTATAGCGGGGGGTATTACAATGAGCAGTTCTTC. This translates into CASSLDHGYSGGYYNEQFF.

This chain links TRBV5-8 with TRBJ1-5, with unresolved D. The CDR3 sequence is 13 residues long. V shed 6 bases and J shed 10 bases, with 17 bases lying between them. Per the germline V gene, CDR1 is SGHTS and CDR2 is YDEGEE. The CDR3 sequence: CASTPGGEAPQHF. Here the CDR3 DNA reads TGTGCCAGCACACCAGGTGGGGAGGCCCCCCAGCATTTT.

This rearrangement joins TRBV28 to TRBJ1-1, with 11 nucleotides matching TRBD1. This CDR3 region has 16 residues. Germline lookup yields CDR1 MDHEN and CDR2 SYDVKM. Trimming cost V 5 bases and J 5 bases; bases outside gene matches: 10. In DNA, the CDR3 is TGTGCCAGCAGTCTTGGACATGGGACAGGGGGAACTGAAGCTTTCTTT. Protein sequence: CASSLGHGTGGTEAFF.

This clone was recorded a few times. The rearrangement joins TRBV4-2 to TRBJ1-6; D remains ambiguous. The CDR3 sequence is 15 residues long. Germline V lookup: CDR1 LGHNA, CDR2 YNFKEQ. The germline V and J ends were trimmed by 1 base and 5 bases, with 9 bases remaining between them. CDR3 in amino acids: CASSQVETDNSPLHF. CDR3 coding DNA: TGTGCCAGCAGCCAAGTGGAGACGGATAATTCACCCCTCCACTTT.

V is TRBV28 and J is TRBJ2-7, with TRBD1 matching 11 bases. CDR1 MDHEN and CDR2 SYDVKM come from the germline V gene. V lost 4 bases and J lost 3; bases outside the gene matches: 17. The CDR3 has 19 amino acids. The CDR3 DNA reads as TGTGCCAGCAGTTCCTCACCCCCCACCGGACAGGGGGCTGACTACGAGCAGTACTTC. Its protein is CASSSSPPTGQGADYEQYF.

This sequence joins TRBV28 and TRBJ1-2; TRBD1 matches at 8 bases. V was pared by 5 bases and J by 7 bases, with 6 bases of the junction left unmatched. CDR3 size: 13 residues. In germline, CDR1 is MDHEN, CDR2 SYDVKM. In DNA form, the CDR3 reads TGTGCCAGCAGTACACAGGGGGAGGGTGGCTACACCTTC. This codes for CASSTQGEGGYTF.

This rearrangement joins TRBV7-9 to TRBJ2-7; 7 bases line up with TRBD1. This CDR3 has 12 residues. Germline values: CDR1 SEHNR, CDR2 FQNEAQ (reference sequence). V shed 1 base and J 11 bases; nucleotides not matched to a gene: 5. The CDR3 DNA reads as TGTGCCAGCAGCTTAGACCGGACAGGCAAGTACTTC. Its translation is CASSLDRTGKYF.

This chain joins TRBV5-1 and TRBJ1-2; a weak D match, TRBD1 (5 bases). The germline gives CDR1 SGHRS, CDR2 YFSETQ. The CDR3 totals 14 residues. Trimming cost V 0 bases and J 8 bases, with 14 bases left between them. In DNA, the CDR3 is TGCGCCAGCAGCTTGGGTAAAGGGCCAGGGGGCTACACCTTC. Protein sequence: CASSLGKGPGGYTF.

CDR3 bases: TGTGCCAGCAGCTCGGCTAGCGGGGGCCCCGGGGAGCTGTTTTTT. Amino acid sequence: CASSSASGGPGELFF. The rearrangement joins TRBV11-2 to TRBJ2-2; 10 bases fit TRBD2. This CDR3 spans 15 amino acids. V shed 4 bases, J shed 6 bases, and the junction held 5 bases outside the gene matches. Per the germline V gene, CDR1 is SGHAT and CDR2 is FQNNGV.

The V and J genes are TRBV11-1 and TRBJ2-7, with a possible D match to TRBD1 (6 bases). The length of the CDR3 is 16 residues. Trimming left V 5 bases short and J 3 bases short, with 20 bases between. Germline assignment: CDR1 SGHAT and CDR2 FQDESV (reference sequence). The CDR3 region has the DNA TGTGCCAGCAGCAAAGCAAAAGGGACAAGTTACTACGAGCAGTACTTC. This sequence encodes CASSKAKGTSYYEQYF.

This chain uses TRBV7-9 with TRBJ1-1; TRBD1 matches at 9 bases. The V segment lost 2 bases and the J segment 2 bases; nucleotides outside the gene matches: 9. Per the germline V gene, CDR1 is SEHNR and CDR2 is FQNEAQ (reference sequence). The CDR3 is 17 amino acids. CDR3: CASSLNPQGAFNTEAFF. The CDR3 nucleotides are TGTGCCAGCAGCTTAAATCCACAGGGGGCATTTAACACTGAAGCTTTCTTT.

The rearrangement links TRBV30 to TRBJ2-2; a weak D match, TRBD2 (6 bases). The CDR3 consists of 11 residues. The germline V and J ends were trimmed by 3 bases and 7 bases, with 6 bases remaining between them. Germline V lookup: CDR1 GTSNPN, CDR2 SVGIG (reference sequence). CDR3 in DNA: TGTGCCTGGAGGGAGGGCGGGGAGCTGTTTTTT. Its protein is CAWREGGELFF.

This clone has just one count. The chain uses TRBV6-1 and TRBJ2-7; TRBD1 matches at 7 bases. V was pared by 2 bases and J by 1 base, with 11 bases of the junction left unmatched. The CDR3 totals 17 residues. Per the germline V gene, CDR1 is MNHNS and CDR2 is SASEGT. The CDR3 sequence: CASSERSGTEFSYEQYF. CDR3 nucleotide sequence: TGTGCCAGCAGTGAAAGGTCGGGGACAGAGTTTTCCTACGAGCAGTACTTC.

This rearrangement joins TRBV2 to TRBJ1-5; tentative D call: TRBD1 (6 bases). This CDR3 spans 16 amino acids. Germline lookup yields CDR1 SNHLY and CDR2 FYNNEI. V lost 4 bases to trimming and J lost 7 bases, with 20 bases between them. Written as DNA, the CDR3 is TGTGCCAGCAGTGTAAACAGGGCACCTCTGAGGCAGCCCCAGCATTTT. It codes for CASSVNRAPLRQPQHF.

CDR3 protein: CASSAQKTVSAYEQYF. The CDR3 DNA is TGTGCCAGCAGTGCACAAAAGACAGTCTCGGCCTACGAGCAGTACTTC. This chain uses TRBV6-1 with TRBJ2-7; D is possibly TRBD1 (5 bases). The CDR3 has 16 amino acids. Trimming removed 4 bases at V and 2 bases at J, with 18 bases between. Germline CDR1 and CDR2: MNHNS and SASEGT.

The J gene is TRBJ1-5, the V gene TRBV2; D is perhaps TRBD1 (6 bases). V was shortened by 4 bases and J by 6 bases, with 16 bases between the two germline ends. Germline-derived CDR1 and CDR2 are SNHLY and FYNNEI. The CDR3 runs to 15 residues. CDR3 in DNA: TGTGCCAGCAGTGCCGGGGGAGGGGGTGCTCAGCCCCAGCATTTT. It translates to CASSAGGGGAQPQHF.

The sample holds one count of this clone. The CDR3 DNA reads TGTGCCAGCAGCTATAATCTAGCGGGGGGGCTAAGAAACATTCAGTACTTC. It translates to CASSYNLAGGLRNIQYF. The gene calls are TRBV11-3 and TRBJ2-4, with TRBD2 matching over 12 bases. The J segment lost 6 bases and the V segment lost 4 bases, leaving 10 bases of the junction unmatched. The CDR3 runs to 17 residues. Germline V gene data show CDR1 as SGHNT and CDR2 as YENEEA.

J is TRBJ2-7 and V is TRBV5-8; TRBD1 might be the D (6 bases). The germline V gene encodes CDR1 SGHTS and CDR2 YDEGEE. Trimming took 1 base from V and 1 from J, leaving 12 bases between them. This CDR3 is built from 15 residues. Here the CDR3 DNA reads TGTGCCAGCAGCTTGAAACAGGGTGAATCCTACGAGCAGTACTTC. Translating it yields CASSLKQGESYEQYF.

The chain joins TRBV7-7 to TRBJ2-5; D might be TRBD1 (6 bases). Germline V gene sequence: CDR1 SSHAT, CDR2 FNYEAQ (reference sequence). The CDR3 runs 12 residues. CDR3 coding DNA: TGTGCTCTGCAGGACAGACAAGAGACCCAGTACTTC. This sequence encodes CALQDRQETQYF.

This clone came up a few times. The chain carries TRBV6-1 and TRBJ1-2, with D possibly matching TRBD1 (6 bases). The CDR3 extends over 13 amino acids. Trimming removed 2 bases at V and 4 bases at J, with 8 bases between. Germline CDR1 reads MNHNS; CDR2 reads SASEGT. The CDR3 loop reads CASSERGGYGYTF. CDR3 DNA: TGTGCCAGCAGTGAAAGGGGGGGCTATGGCTACACCTTC.

This chain joins TRBV4-3 and TRBJ1-1; TRBD1 is a possible D gene (6 bases). The CDR3 sequence is 17 residues long. The germline V gene has CDR1 LGHNA and CDR2 YSLEER. The ends were cut back, 0 bases at V and 4 bases at J, with 18 bases in the middle. The CDR3 region is CASSQDRLSGASTEAFF. The DNA for the CDR3 is TGCGCCAGCAGCCAAGATAGATTGTCAGGGGCATCCACTGAAGCTTTCTTT.